One sample yielded the 5 T cell receptor beta chains listed below, sequenced in a study of cytomegalovirus exposure and HLA in healthy donors (TCRdb year 2017). The library was produced with the immunoSEQ multiplex PCR assay. A mixture of 60 forward primers for TCR Vbeta segments and 13 reverse primers for TCR Jbeta segments was used in the multiplex PCR. Imported from immuneACCESS, the table was reduced by TCRdb to in-frame sequences with V and J called. These copies leave out some clones; in studies compared against another copy, an unresolved V gene accounts for under half, and the cause of the remainder is not known. The sample table records about 150,000 clones; less than 65% of these occur just once. 3% of the sample goes to the ten largest clones. Material for sequencing was PBMCs. These receptors were obtained from a woman aged 30 to 39 in good health and CMV-seropositive.

V gene TRBV2 combines with J gene TRBJ1-5, with D unresolved. Germline CDR1 SNHLY, CDR2 FYNNEI. Between the trimmed V and J ends, which lost 2 bases and 0 bases, there was a span of 8 bases. The CDR3 contains 15 residues. The CDR3 sequence is CASSETGFSNQPQHF. In DNA, the CDR3 is TGTGCCAGCAGTGAAACCGGGTTTAGCAATCAGCCCCAGCATTTT.

This clone turned up a few times. The rearrangement uses TRBV10-3 and TRBJ1-5, with TRBD1 as a possible D gene (5 bases). Germline lookup yields CDR1 ENHRY and CDR2 SYGVKD. V lost 6 bases and J lost 0, with 12 bases in between. The CDR3 length is 15 residues. Written as DNA, the CDR3 is TGTGCCATCAGCGTTGACAGACGTAGCAATCAGCCCCAGCATTTT. Translating it yields CAISVDRRSNQPQHF.

J is TRBJ2-4 and V is TRBV6-5, with D perhaps matching TRBD2 (5 bases). The CDR3 is 15 residues long. Per germline, CDR1 MNHEY and CDR2 SVGAGI. V was clipped by 7 bases and J by 0 bases, with 13 bases between them. The CDR3 is CASNPLDSAKNIQYF. In DNA, the CDR3 is TGTGCCAGCAACCCCCTGGACTCAGCCAAAAACATTCAGTACTTC.

V usage is TRBV6-5 and J usage is TRBJ2-7; D possibly corresponds to TRBD2 (6 bases). Germline CDR1 and CDR2: MNHEY and SVGAGI. The CDR3 has 15 residues. Trimming pared 2 bases from V and 8 bases from J, leaving 19 bases between. The DNA for the CDR3 is TGTGCCAGCAGTTACGGTGGGCCCCACGCGGGGCAGCAGTACTTC. Translation gives CASSYGGPHAGQQYF.

The CDR3 nucleotides are TGTGCCAGCAGCCCCCCCGGTGGAGGAACTAATGAAAAACTGTTTTTT. Its protein product is CASSPPGGGTNEKLFF. The rearrangement links TRBV7-9 to TRBJ1-4; no definite D call. The CDR3 consists of 16 residues. Germline CDR1 and CDR2: SEHNR and FQNEAQ (reference sequence). The V and J ends lost 5 bases and 1 base respectively, with 14 bases between them.